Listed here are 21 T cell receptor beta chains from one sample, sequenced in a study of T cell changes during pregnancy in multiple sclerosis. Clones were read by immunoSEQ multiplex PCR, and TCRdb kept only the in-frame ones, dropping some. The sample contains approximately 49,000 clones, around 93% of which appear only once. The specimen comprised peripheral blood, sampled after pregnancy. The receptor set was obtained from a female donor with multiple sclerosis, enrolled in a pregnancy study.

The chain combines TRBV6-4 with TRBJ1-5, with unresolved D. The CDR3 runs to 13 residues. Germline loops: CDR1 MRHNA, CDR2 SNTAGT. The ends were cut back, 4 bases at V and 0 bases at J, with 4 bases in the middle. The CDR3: CASSVGSNQPQHF. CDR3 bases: TGTGCCAGCAGTGTCGGTAGCAATCAGCCCCAGCATTTT.

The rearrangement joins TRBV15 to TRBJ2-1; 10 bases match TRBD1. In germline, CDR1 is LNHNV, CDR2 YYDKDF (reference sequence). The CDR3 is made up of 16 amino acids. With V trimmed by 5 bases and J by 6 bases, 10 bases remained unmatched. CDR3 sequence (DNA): TGTGCCACCAGCGGACACCGGGACAGGGGCTCCAATGAGCAGTTCTTC. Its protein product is CATSGHRDRGSNEQFF.

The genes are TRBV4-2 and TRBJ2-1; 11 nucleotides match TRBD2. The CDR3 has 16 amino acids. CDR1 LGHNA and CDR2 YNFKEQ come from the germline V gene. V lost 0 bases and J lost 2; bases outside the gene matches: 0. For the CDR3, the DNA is TGTGCCAGCAGCCAAGAACTAGCGGGGGCCTACAATGAGCAGTTCTTC. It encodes CASSQELAGAYNEQFF.

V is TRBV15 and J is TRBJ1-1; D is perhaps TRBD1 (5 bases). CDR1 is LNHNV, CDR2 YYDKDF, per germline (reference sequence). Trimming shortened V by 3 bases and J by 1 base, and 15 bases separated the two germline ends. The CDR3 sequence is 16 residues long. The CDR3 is CATSSLDQTGNTEAFF. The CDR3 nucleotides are TGTGCCACCAGCAGTTTGGACCAAACAGGGAACACTGAAGCTTTCTTT.

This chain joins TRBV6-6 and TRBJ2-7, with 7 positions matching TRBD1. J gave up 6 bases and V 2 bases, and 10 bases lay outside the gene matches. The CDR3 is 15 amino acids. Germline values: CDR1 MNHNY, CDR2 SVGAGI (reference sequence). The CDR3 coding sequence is TGTGCCAGCAGTTACCTCGGGCAGGGGGTCGCCGAGCAGTACTTC. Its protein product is CASSYLGQGVAEQYF.

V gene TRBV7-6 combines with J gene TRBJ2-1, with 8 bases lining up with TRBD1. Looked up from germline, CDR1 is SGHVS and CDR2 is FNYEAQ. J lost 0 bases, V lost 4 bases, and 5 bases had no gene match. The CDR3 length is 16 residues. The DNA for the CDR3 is TGTGCCAGCAGCTCCTGGACAGGGAGCTCCTACAATGAGCAGTTCTTC. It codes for CASSSWTGSSYNEQFF. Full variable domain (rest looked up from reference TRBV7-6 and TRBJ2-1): GAGVSQSPRYKVTKRGQDVALRCDPISGHVSLYWYRQALGQGPEFLTYFNYEAQQDKSGLPNDRFSAERPEGSISTLTIQRTEQRDSAMYRCASSSWTGSSYNEQFFGPGTRLTVL.

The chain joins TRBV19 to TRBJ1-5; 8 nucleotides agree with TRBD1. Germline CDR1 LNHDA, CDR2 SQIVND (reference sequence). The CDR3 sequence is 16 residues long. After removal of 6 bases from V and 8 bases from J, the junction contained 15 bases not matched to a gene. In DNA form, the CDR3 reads TGTGCCAGTAGGTCGACAGGGGAGTCGGAAGCTAAGCCCCAGCATTTT. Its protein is CASRSTGESEAKPQHF.

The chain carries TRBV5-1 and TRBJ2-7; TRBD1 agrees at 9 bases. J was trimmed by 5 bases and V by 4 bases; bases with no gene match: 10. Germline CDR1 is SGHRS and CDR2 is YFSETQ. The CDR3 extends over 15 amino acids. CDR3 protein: CASSRRDRARDEQYF. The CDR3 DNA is TGCGCCAGCAGCCGGAGGGACAGGGCCCGGGACGAGCAGTACTTC.

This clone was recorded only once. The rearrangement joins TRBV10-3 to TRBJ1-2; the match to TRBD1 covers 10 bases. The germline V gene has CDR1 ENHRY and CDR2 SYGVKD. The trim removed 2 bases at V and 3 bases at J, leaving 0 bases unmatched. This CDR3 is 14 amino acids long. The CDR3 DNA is TGTGCCATCAGTGAGGGGACAGGGGACTATGGCTACACCTTC. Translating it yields CAISEGTGDYGYTF.

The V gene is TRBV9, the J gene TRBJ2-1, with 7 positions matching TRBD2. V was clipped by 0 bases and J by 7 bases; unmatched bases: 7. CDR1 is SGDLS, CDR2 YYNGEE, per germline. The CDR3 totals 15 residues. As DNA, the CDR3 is TGTGCCAGCAGCGTAGCTACGACGCGGGAGAATGAGCAGTTCTTC. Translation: CASSVATTRENEQFF.

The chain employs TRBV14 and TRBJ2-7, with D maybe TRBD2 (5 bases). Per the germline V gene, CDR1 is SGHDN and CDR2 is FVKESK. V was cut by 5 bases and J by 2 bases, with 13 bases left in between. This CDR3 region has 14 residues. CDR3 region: CASSSRTGPYEQYF. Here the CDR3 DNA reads TGTGCCAGCAGCTCCCGGACTGGCCCCTACGAGCAGTACTTC. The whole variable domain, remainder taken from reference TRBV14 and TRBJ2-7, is EAGVTQFPSHSVIEKGQTVTLRCDPISGHDNLYWYRRVMGKEIKFLLHFVKESKQDESGMPNNRFLAERTGGTYSTLKVQPAELEDSGVYFCASSSRTGPYEQYFGPGTRLTVT.

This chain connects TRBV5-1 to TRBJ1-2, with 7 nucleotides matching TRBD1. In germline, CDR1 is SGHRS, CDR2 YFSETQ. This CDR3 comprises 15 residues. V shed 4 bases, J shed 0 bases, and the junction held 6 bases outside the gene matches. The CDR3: CASSMTGLANYGYTF. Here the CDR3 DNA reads TGCGCCAGCAGCATGACAGGGCTAGCTAACTATGGCTACACCTTC. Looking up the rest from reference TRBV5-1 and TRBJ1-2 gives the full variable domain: KAGVTQTPRYLIKTRGQQVTLSCSPISGHRSVSWYQQTPGQGLQFLFEYFSETQRNKGNFPGRFSGRQFSNSRSEMNVSTLELGDSALYLCASSMTGLANYGYTFGSGTRLTVV.

The CDR3 sequence: CASSFGDKIPYTF. CDR3 nucleotide sequence: TGTGCCAGCAGCTTCGGGGACAAAATCCCCTACACCTTC. This chain uses TRBV7-9 with TRBJ1-2; maybe TRBD1 (6 bases). Germline CDR1 is SEHNR and CDR2 is FQNEAQ (reference sequence). The CDR3 covers 13 residues. Trimming took 3 bases from V and 10 from J, leaving 15 bases between them.

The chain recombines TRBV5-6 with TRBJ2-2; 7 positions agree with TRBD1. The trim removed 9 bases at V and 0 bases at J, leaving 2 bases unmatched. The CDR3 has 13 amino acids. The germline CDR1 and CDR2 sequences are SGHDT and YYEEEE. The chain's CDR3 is CATGTANTGELFF. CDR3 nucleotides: TGTGCCACTGGGACAGCGAACACCGGGGAGCTGTTTTTT. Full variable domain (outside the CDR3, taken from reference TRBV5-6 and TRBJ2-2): DAGVTQSPTHLIKTRGQQVTLRCSPKSGHDTVSWYQQALGQGPQFIFQYYEEEERQRGNFPDRFSGHQFPNYSSELNVNALLLGDSALYLCATGTANTGELFFGEGSRLTVL.

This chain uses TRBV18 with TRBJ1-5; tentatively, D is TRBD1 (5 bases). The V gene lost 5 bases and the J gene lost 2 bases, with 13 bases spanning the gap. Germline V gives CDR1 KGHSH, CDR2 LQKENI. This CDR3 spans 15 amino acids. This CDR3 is CASSGGGGGNQPQHF. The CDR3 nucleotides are TGTGCCAGCTCAGGGGGAGGAGGGGGCAATCAGCCCCAGCATTTT.

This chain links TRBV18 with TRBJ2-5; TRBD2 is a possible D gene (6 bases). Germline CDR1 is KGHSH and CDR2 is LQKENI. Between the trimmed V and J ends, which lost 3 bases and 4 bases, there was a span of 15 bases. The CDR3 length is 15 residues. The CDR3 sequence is CASSPLGEVGETQYF. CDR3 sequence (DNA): TGTGCCAGCTCACCGCTAGGGGAGGTCGGAGAGACCCAGTACTTC.

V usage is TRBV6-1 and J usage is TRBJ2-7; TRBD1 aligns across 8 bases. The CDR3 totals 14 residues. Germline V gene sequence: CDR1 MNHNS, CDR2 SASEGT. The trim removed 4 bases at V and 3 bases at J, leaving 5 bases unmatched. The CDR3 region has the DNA TGTGCCAGCAGTGGGGCAGGGGGCCACTACGAGCAGTACTTC. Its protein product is CASSGAGGHYEQYF.

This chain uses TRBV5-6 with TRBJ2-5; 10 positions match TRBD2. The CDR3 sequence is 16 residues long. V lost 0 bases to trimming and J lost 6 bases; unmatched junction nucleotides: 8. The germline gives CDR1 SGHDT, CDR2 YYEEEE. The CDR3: CASSLVPSGGLQTQYF. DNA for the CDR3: TGTGCCAGCAGCTTGGTTCCTAGCGGGGGTCTACAGACCCAGTACTTC.

The CDR3, as DNA: TGTGCCAGCAGCGTAGTGGACAGTAACTATGGCTACACCTTC. Protein sequence: CASSVVDSNYGYTF. The chain employs TRBV9 and TRBJ1-2, with TRBD1 as a possible D gene (6 bases). V lost 0 bases and J lost 1, with 7 bases in between. CDR3 length: 14 amino acids. Germline CDR1 SGDLS, CDR2 YYNGEE.

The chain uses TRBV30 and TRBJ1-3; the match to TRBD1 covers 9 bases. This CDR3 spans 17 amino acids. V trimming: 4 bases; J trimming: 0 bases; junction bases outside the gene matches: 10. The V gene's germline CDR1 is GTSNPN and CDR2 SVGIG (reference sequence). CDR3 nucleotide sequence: TGTGCCTGGACAAAACAGGGGGCAATGAGCTCTGGAAACACCATATATTTT. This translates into CAWTKQGAMSSGNTIYF.

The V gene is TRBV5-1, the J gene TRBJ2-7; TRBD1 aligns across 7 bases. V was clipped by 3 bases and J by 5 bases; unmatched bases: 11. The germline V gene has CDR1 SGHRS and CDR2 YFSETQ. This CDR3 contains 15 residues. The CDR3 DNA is TGCGCCAGCAGCTCAACTGACAGGGTCGGGAACGAGCAGTACTTC. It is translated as CASSSTDRVGNEQYF.